These 14 T cell receptor beta chains were all obtained from the same sample, sequenced in a study of blood T cell repertoires in COVID-19. Repertoires were generated with immunoSEQ multiplex PCR, while TCRdb's copy carries only in-frame clones and drops some. The sample lists approximately 300,000 clones; 85% to 90% were seen once. Sequencing was carried out using PBMCs or T cells enriched from blood (not recorded which). Receptors were obtained from a man aged 25 to 45 who had recovered from COVID-19.

This sequence joins TRBV19 and TRBJ2-1, with D possibly being TRBD1 (5 bases). The V end was cut by 0 bases, the J end by 12 bases, with 18 bases between. This CDR3 has 15 amino acids. Germline CDR1 reads LNHDA; CDR2 reads SQIVND (reference sequence). The DNA of the CDR3 is TGTGCCAGTAGTATAGATACAGGCCGCGTGCGAGTGCAGTTCTTC. It is translated as CASSIDTGRVRVQFF. The whole variable domain, filled in from reference TRBV19 and TRBJ2-1, reads DGGITQSPKYLFRKEGQNVTLSCEQNLNHDAMYWYRQDPGQGLRLIYYSQIVNDFQKGDIAEGYSVSREKKESFPLTVTSAQKNPTAFYLCASSIDTGRVRVQFFGPGTRLTVL.

J is TRBJ2-7 and V is TRBV5-1; possible D gene TRBD1, 6 bases. Between the trimmed V and J ends, which lost 4 bases and 3 bases, there was a span of 17 bases. Per the germline V gene, CDR1 is SGHRS and CDR2 is YFSETQ. The CDR3 runs to 15 residues. The CDR3 loop reads CASSPAAGAIYEQYF. DNA for the CDR3: TGCGCCAGCAGCCCGGCGGCAGGGGCGATCTACGAGCAGTACTTC. Drawing the rest from reference TRBV5-1 and TRBJ2-7, the complete variable domain is KAGVTQTPRYLIKTRGQQVTLSCSPISGHRSVSWYQQTPGQGLQFLFEYFSETQRNKGNFPGRFSGRQFSNSRSEMNVSTLELGDSALYLCASSPAAGAIYEQYFGPGTRLTVT.

This chain links TRBV5-5 with TRBJ2-3; 15 bases agree with TRBD2. Germline lookup yields CDR1 SGHKS and CDR2 YYEKEE (reference sequence). V was pared by 4 bases and J by 8 bases, with 2 bases of the junction left unmatched. CDR3 length: 14 amino acids. The CDR3 DNA reads as TGTGCCAGCAGCGGACTAGCGGGAGGGAGTACGCAGTATTTT. Residues: CASSGLAGGSTQYF.

V is TRBV10-3 and J is TRBJ2-7, with D perhaps matching TRBD1 (6 bases). This CDR3 comprises 15 residues. Germline CDR1 ENHRY, CDR2 SYGVKD. Trimming shortened V by 4 bases and J by 4 bases, and 17 bases separated the two germline ends. CDR3 bases: TGTGCCATCAGTGCGGGGAATAGGGGGTCATACGAGCAGTACTTC. Its translation: CAISAGNRGSYEQYF.

The V and J genes are TRBV7-6 and TRBJ2-5, with D possibly matching TRBD1 (6 bases). This CDR3 has 15 residues. Trimming pared 2 bases from V and 4 bases from J, leaving 14 bases between. Per germline, CDR1 SGHVS and CDR2 FNYEAQ. The CDR3 coding sequence is TGTGCCAGCAGCTTAAACTTTGGGGGCCCAGAGACCCAGTACTTC. This gives the protein CASSLNFGGPETQYF.

The chain links TRBV7-9 to TRBJ2-2; possibly TRBD1 for D (6 bases). The germline V gene encodes CDR1 SEHNR and CDR2 FQNEAQ (reference sequence). CDR3 size: 14 residues. Trimming stripped 5 bases from V and 1 base from J, with 8 bases between. Here the CDR3 reads CASSKTGNTGELFF. The DNA of the CDR3 is TGTGCCAGCAGCAAGACAGGGAACACCGGGGAGCTGTTTTTT.

The rearrangement links TRBV9 to TRBJ2-7, with TRBD2 matching over 7 bases. J lost 4 bases, V lost 0 bases, and 4 bases had no gene match. The CDR3 has 14 amino acids. Looked up from germline, CDR1 is SGDLS and CDR2 is YYNGEE. The CDR3, as DNA: TGTGCCAGCAGCGTAGTTCCGGGGGGATACGAGCAGTACTTC. Translation gives CASSVVPGGYEQYF.

The chain employs TRBV18 and TRBJ1-5; D unclear. The CDR3 is 14 amino acids. Germline CDR1 and CDR2: KGHSH and LQKENI. The germline V and J ends were trimmed by 2 bases and 3 bases, with 8 bases remaining between them. The CDR3 loop is CASSPSQNNQPQHF. CDR3 bases: TGTGCCAGCTCACCATCGCAGAACAATCAGCCCCAGCATTTT. Drawing the rest from reference TRBV18 and TRBJ1-5, the complete variable domain is NAGVMQNPRHLVRRRGQEARLRCSPMKGHSHVYWYRQLPEEGLKFMVYLQKENIIDESGMPKERFSAEFPKEGPSILRIQQVVRGDSAAYFCASSPSQNNQPQHFGDGTRLSIL.

The rearrangement uses TRBV27 and TRBJ2-3, with 7 bases identical to TRBD2. CDR1 is MNHEY and CDR2 is SMNVEV in the germline V gene (reference sequence). The CDR3 sequence is 14 residues long. CDR3 nucleotides: TGTGTCAGTGCTCTGACTAGCCTCACAGATACGCAGTATTTT. This codes for CVSALTSLTDTQYF.

This chain links TRBV13 with TRBJ1-2, with TRBD1 matching over 7 bases. V lost 3 bases to trimming and J lost 3 bases; unmatched junction nucleotides: 4. The CDR3 has 14 amino acids. CDR1 and CDR2 (germline): PRHDT, FYEKMQ (reference sequence). The CDR3 region has the DNA TGTGCCAGCAGCTTCGCCGGGACAGACTATGGCTACACCTTC. Translated, it gives CASSFAGTDYGYTF. The complete variable domain, with remaining parts taken from reference TRBV13 and TRBJ1-2, reads AAGVIQSPRHLIKEKRETATLKCYPIPRHDTVYWYQQGPGQDPQFLISFYEKMQSDKGSIPDRFSAQQFSDYHSELNMSSLELGDSALYFCASSFAGTDYGYTFGSGTRLTVV.

The chain couples TRBV7-2 to TRBJ2-7; D not resolved. The ends were cut back, 2 bases at V and 12 bases at J, with 14 bases in the middle. Germline V gene sequence: CDR1 SGHTA, CDR2 FQGNSA. The CDR3 length is 12 residues. In DNA form, the CDR3 reads TGTGCCAGCAGCTTATTCCCAGAGGTGCTGTACTTC. Encoded protein: CASSLFPEVLYF.

The chain has TRBV25-1 and TRBJ2-7; 8 bases are shared with TRBD2. This CDR3 is built from 13 residues. With 8 bases clipped from V and 3 bases from J, the junction kept 6 bases outside the gene matches. Germline-derived CDR1 and CDR2 are MGHDK and SYGVNS. This CDR3 reads CASFGGADYEQYF. The CDR3 DNA is TGTGCCAGCTTCGGGGGGGCTGACTACGAGCAGTACTTC.

A single count supports this clone. The genes are TRBV5-5 and TRBJ2-5; TRBD2 matches at 15 bases. The trim removed 3 bases at V and 5 bases at J, leaving 5 bases unmatched. The CDR3 loop spans 16 amino acids. Germline CDR1 and CDR2: SGHKS and YYEKEE (reference sequence). Here the CDR3 DNA reads TGTGCCAGCAGCTGGACTAGCGGGAGGGTAATGGAGACCCAGTACTTC. Amino acid sequence: CASSWTSGRVMETQYF.

This chain links TRBV18 with TRBJ2-2; no clear D gene. Germline values: CDR1 KGHSH, CDR2 LQKENI. This CDR3 spans 13 amino acids. The V gene lost 3 bases and the J gene lost 2 bases, with 4 bases spanning the gap. CDR3 sequence (DNA): TGTGCCAGCTCACCTCTAAACACCGGGGAGCTGTTTTTT. It codes for CASSPLNTGELFF.